This T cell receptor (beta chain) was captured in a study of STAT5B mutations in CD4+ large granular lymphocyte leukemia (dated 2022 in TCRdb). Background on the whole study: Among the healthy controls, the CDR3 'QG' motif was associated with a particular HLA allele. Flow cytometry on FACSCanto II or FACSVerse confirmed that purified fractions exceeded 95% purity among lymphocytes. The study compared the TCRbeta repertoires of patients with CD4+ T-cell large granular lymphocyte leukemia against the TCRbeta repertoires of healthy blood donors. Findings and caveats that apply to the study as a whole: The data were not HLA-matched, and the higher clonality in CD4+ T-LGLL than in CD8+ T-LGLL could be due to the relatively small sample size. Main leukemic clonotypes were private to each patient, although 25% to 30% of the main leukemic clonotypes were found at low frequency in the non-leukemic repertoires of other patients. CD4-sorted patient repertoires appeared more clonal than healthy CD4+ repertoires, and this difference persisted after removing the putative leukemic clones.

Buffy coats from 30 to 40 blood donors, supplied by the Finnish Red Cross blood service, were used as healthy controls. All TCR-sequenced material derived from peripheral blood: patient blood samples and healthy donor buffy coats. Peripheral blood mononuclear cells were isolated by Ficoll-Hypaque gradient centrifugation. Magnetic purification was used to isolate CD4+ cells from the buffy coats of the healthy controls. The Gentra Puregene Cell and Tissue kit was used to extract genomic DNA, and a Qubit 2.0 fluorometer was used to measure the amount of genomic DNA. TCRbeta rearrangements were sequenced from genomic DNA using the immunoSEQ assay at survey resolution. As for the original processing: In the TCR sequencing data, the lowest productive clonotype frequency that could be detected was 2.59 x 10-5. Only productive TCRbeta rearrangements, meaning sequences that were complete and in-frame, were kept for the analyses. Clonality for each sample was calculated as Simpson clonality in the immunoSEQ Analyzer version 3.0. Clones were binned by frequency as very rare, small, medium, large (1-20%) or hyperexpanded (>20%). Generation probabilities were estimated with OLGA 1.2.3, V-gene circos plots were made with VDJtools, specificities were searched in VDJdb, and CDR3 motifs were identified with GLIPH. TCRdb took this table from immuneACCESS and kept in-frame rearrangements with V and J called. Such tables lack part of the clones; where checked against another copy, unresolved V genes explain under half of the gap, and the rest is unexplained. The V and J calls and clone size were taken over from that table, and D and trimming were inferred from the DNA. The sample table shows around 29,000 clones, and around 72% are seen once. In total, the top ten clones hold approximately 0.98% of the sample.

This clone has just a few counts. Its antigen is not yet known. Base qualities are not at hand, and no much larger clone is one base apart. This receptor was obtained from a human donor in good health. Sequenced: CD4+ T cells from blood buffy coats.

The DNA sequence is TGTGCCAGCAGCGCTTGGACAGACGACCAGCCCCAGCATTTT. Its protein is CASSAWTDDQPQHF. The chain joins TRBV7-2 to TRBJ1-5; TRBD1 is a possible D gene, resting on 6 matching bases. Measured from the cysteine to the phenylalanine, the CDR3 is 14 residues long. Only the CDR3 region is kept as DNA, spanning 42 bases read in frame from base 1. V is clipped by 5 bases and J by 7 bases, and the sequence between their germline boundaries is 15 bases long. Reading the germline V gene gives CDR1 SGHTA and CDR2 FQGNSA.